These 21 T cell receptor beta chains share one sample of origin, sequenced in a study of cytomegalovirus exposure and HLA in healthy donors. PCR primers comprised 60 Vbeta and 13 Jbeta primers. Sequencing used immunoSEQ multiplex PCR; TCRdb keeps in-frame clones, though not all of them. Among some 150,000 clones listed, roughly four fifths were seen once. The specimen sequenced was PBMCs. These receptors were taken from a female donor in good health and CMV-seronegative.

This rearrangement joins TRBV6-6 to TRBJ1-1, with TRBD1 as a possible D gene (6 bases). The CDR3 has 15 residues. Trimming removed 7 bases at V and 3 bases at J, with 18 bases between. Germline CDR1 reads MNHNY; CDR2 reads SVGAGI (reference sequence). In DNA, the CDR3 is TGTGCCAGCAACCTCAGGCTCAGGGGAGACACTGAAGCTTTCTTT. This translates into CASNLRLRGDTEAFF.

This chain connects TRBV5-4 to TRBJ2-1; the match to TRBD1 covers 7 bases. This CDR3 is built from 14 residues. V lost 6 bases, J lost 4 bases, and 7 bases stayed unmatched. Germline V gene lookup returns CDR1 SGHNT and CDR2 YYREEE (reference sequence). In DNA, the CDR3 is TGTGCCAGCACCCGCCCGGGACAGTACAATGAGCAGTTCTTC. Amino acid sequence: CASTRPGQYNEQFF.

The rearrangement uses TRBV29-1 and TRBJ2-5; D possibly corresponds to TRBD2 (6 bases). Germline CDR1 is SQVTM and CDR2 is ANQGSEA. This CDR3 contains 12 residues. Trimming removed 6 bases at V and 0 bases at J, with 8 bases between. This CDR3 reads CSVGTDQETQYF. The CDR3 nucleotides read TGCAGCGTGGGGACTGACCAAGAGACCCAGTACTTC.

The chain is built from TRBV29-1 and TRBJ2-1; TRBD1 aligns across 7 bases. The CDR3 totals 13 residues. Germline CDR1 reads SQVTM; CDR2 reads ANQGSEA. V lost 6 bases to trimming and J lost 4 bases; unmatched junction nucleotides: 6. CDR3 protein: CSVRQGPYNEQFF. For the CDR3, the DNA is TGCAGCGTCCGACAGGGACCGTACAATGAGCAGTTCTTC.

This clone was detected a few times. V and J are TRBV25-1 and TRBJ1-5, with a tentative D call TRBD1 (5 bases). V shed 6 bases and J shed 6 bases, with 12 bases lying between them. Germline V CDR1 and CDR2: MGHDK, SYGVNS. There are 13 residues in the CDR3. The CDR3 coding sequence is TGTGCCAGCAGGCGGGGGGAAGGTCAGCCCCAGCATTTT. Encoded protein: CASRRGEGQPQHF. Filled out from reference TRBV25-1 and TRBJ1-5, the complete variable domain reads EADIYQTPRYLVIGTGKKITLECSQTMGHDKMYWYQQDPGMELHLIHYSYGVNSTEKGDLSSESTVSRIRTEHFPLTLESARPSHTSQYLCASRRGEGQPQHFGDGTRLSIL.

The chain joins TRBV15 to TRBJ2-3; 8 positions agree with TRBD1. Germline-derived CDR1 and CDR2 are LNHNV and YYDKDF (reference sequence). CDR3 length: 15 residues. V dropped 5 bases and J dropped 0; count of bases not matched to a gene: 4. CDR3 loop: CATSGQGASTDTQYF. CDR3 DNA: TGTGCCACCAGCGGCCAGGGGGCTAGCACAGATACGCAGTATTTT.

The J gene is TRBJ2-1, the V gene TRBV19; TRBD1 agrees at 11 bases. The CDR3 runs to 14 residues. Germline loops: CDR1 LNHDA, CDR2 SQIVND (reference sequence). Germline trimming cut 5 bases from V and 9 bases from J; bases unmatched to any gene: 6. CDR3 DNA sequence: TGTGCCAGTAGTGGGGACAGGGGGTGGGGTGAGCAGTTCTTC. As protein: CASSGDRGWGEQFF.

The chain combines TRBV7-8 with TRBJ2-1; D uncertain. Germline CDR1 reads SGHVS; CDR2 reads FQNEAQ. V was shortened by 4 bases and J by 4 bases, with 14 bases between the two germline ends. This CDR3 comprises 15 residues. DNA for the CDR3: TGTGCCAGCAGCTCGCTTCCTACGGGTTACAATGAGCAGTTCTTC. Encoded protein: CASSSLPTGYNEQFF.

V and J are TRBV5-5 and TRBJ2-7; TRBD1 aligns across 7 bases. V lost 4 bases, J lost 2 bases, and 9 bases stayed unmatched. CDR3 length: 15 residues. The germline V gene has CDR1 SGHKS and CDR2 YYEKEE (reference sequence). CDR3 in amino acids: CASSIETRGTYEQYF. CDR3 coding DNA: TGTGCCAGCAGCATCGAAACCAGGGGGACCTACGAGCAGTACTTC.

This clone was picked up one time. The CDR3 DNA is TGCGCCAGCAGTTGGACAGGGAACACTGAAGCTTTCTTT. Its translation: CASSWTGNTEAFF. V usage is TRBV10-1 and J usage is TRBJ1-1, with TRBD1 matching 7 bases. Germline V gene lookup returns CDR1 WNHNN and CDR2 SYGVQD (reference sequence). CDR3 length equals 13 residues. The ends lost 5 bases at V and 1 base at J; junction bases unmatched: 1.

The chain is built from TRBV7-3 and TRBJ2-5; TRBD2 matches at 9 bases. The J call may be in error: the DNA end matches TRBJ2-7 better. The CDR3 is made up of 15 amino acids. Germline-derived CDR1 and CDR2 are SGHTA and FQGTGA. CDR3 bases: TGTGCCAGCAGCTTAGGACTAGCGTTGTCCTACGAGCAGTACTTC. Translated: CASSLGLALSYEQYF.

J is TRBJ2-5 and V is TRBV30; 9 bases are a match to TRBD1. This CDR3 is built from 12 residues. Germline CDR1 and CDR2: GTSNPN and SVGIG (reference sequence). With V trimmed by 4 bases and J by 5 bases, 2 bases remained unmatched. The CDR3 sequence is CAWTGQGETQYF. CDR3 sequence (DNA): TGTGCCTGGACAGGACAGGGGGAGACCCAGTACTTC. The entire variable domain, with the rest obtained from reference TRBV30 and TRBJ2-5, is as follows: SQTIHQWPATLVQPVGSPLSLECTVEGTSNPNLYWYRQAAGRGLQLLFYSVGIGQISSEVPQNLSASRPQDRQFILSSKKLLLSDSGFYLCAWTGQGETQYFGPGTRLLVL.

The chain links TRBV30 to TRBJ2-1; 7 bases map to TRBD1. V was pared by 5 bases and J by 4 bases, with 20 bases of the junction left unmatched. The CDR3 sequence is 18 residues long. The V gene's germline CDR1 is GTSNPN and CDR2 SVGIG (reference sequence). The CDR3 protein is CAWEFRTGKNLIYNEQFF. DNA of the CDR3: TGTGCCTGGGAATTTCGGACAGGAAAGAATCTCATATACAATGAGCAGTTCTTC.

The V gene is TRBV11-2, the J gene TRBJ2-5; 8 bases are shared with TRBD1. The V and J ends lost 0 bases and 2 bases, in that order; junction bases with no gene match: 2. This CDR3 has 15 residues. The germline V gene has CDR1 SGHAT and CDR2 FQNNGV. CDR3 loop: CASSLETGVQETQYF. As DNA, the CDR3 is TGTGCCAGCAGCTTAGAGACAGGGGTTCAAGAGACCCAGTACTTC.

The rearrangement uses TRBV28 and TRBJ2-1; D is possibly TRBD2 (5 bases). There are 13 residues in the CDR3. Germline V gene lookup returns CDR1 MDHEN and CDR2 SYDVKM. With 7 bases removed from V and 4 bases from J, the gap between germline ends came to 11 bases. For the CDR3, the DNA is TGTGCCAGCACCCCCACGGGGTACAATGAGCAGTTCTTC. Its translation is CASTPTGYNEQFF.

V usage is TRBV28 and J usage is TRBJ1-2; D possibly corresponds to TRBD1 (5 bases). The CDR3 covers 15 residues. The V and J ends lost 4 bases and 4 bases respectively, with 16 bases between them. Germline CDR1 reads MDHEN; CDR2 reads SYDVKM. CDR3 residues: CASSSSGIMVYGYTF. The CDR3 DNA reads TGTGCCAGCAGTTCATCAGGGATAATGGTCTATGGCTACACCTTC.

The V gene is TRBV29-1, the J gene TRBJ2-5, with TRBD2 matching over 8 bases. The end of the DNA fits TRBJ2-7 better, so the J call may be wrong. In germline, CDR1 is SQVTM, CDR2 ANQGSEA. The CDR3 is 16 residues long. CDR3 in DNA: TGCAGCGTTTCAGCGGGGGCCTTAAACGAGGACTACGAGCAGTACTTC. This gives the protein CSVSAGALNEDYEQYF.

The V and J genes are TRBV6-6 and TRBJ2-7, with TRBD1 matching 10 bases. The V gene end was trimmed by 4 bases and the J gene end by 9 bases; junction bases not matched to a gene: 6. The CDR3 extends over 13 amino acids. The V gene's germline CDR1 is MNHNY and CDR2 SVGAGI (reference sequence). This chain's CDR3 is CASSWDRGSVQYF. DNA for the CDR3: TGTGCCAGCAGTTGGGACAGGGGAAGCGTGCAGTACTTC.

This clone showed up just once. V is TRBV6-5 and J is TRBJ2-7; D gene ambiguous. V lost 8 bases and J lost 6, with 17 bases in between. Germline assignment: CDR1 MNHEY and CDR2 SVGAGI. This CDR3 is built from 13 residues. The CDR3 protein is CASPSASYGEQYF. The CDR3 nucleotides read TGTGCCAGCCCCAGCGCTAGTTACGGCGAGCAGTACTTC.

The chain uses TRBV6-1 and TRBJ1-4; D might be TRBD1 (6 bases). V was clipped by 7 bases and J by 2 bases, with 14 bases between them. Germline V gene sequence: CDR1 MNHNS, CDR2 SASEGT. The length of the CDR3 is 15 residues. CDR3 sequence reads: CASITQGQTNEKLFF. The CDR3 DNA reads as TGTGCCAGCATTACTCAAGGACAGACTAATGAAAAACTGTTTTTT.

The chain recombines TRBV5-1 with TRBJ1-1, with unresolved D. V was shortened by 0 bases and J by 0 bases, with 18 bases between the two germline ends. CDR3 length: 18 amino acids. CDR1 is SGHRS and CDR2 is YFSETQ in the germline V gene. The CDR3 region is CASSLASAAAQMNTEAFF. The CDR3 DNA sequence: TGCGCCAGCAGCTTGGCCTCGGCAGCCGCACAGATGAACACTGAAGCTTTCTTT.